This T cell receptor beta chain was captured in a study of blood T cell repertoires in COVID-19. Study-wide background: Collection of acute and convalescent COVID-19 samples took place in the United States, Italy and Spain. T cells, B-cell-depleted T cells, or PBMCs provided the cDNA or gDNA that served as material.

Original processing methods: Nucleated cell number was recorded as an estimate derived from reference gene primer amplification. The method was immunoSEQ multiplex PCR; TCRdb's version includes in-frame clones alone and lacks a portion of them. That table furnishes V, J and clone size, whereas the DNA furnished D and trimming. The sample carries about 240,000 clones, about four fifths recorded once. The sample consisted of peripheral blood. This TCR derives from a woman between 70 and 85 years old with acute or convalescent COVID-19.

The CDR3 DNA reads TGTGCCAGCAGTGAATCGGGGGGCATTCTTTTCTTC. Translating gives CASSESGGILFF. The chain combines TRBV6-4 with TRBJ2-1; maybe TRBD2 (7 bases). The CDR3 sequence is 12 residues long. The V gene's germline CDR1 is MRHNA and CDR2 SNTAGT. V was shortened by 3 bases and J by 16 bases, with 16 bases between the two germline ends.